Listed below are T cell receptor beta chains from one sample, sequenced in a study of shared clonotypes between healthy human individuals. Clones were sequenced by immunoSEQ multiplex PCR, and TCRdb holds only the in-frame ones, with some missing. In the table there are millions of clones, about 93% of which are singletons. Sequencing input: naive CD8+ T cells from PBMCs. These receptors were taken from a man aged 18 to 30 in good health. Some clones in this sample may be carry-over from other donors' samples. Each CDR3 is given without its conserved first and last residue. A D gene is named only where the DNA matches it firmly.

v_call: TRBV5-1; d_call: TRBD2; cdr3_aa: ASSLNGGRASNEQF
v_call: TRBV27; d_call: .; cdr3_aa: ASSLLLGEETQY
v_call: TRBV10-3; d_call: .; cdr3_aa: AISDLDLASYEQY
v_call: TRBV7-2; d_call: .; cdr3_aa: ASSPQGSSGNTIY
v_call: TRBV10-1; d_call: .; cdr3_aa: ARGRERWQPQH
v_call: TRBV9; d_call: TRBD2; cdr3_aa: ASTSDREDQYEQY
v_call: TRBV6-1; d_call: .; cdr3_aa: ASSEYPSQETQY
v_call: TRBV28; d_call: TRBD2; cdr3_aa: ASSTSVTDTQY
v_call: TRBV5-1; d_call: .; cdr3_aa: ASSLGVGRNEKLF
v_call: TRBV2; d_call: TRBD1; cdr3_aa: ASSRTGVREQY
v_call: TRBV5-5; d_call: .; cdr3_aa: ASSFLGSYQPQH
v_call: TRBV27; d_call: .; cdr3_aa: ASSFLEWGSNTGELF
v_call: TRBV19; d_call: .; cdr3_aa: ASSTLLGAGELF
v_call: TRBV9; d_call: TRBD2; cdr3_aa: ASSASPTSGRMDGELF
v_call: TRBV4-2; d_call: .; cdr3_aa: ASSQAPYTGAIYNEQF
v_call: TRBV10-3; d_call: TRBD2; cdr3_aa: AISASGSSTDTQY
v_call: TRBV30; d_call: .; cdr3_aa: AWSAAIRDPHYEQY
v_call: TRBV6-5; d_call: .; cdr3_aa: ASSPLGESPYEQY
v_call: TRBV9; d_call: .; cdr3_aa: ASSLTPNNEQF
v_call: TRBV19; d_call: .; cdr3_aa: ASSMEDESSYEQY